This T cell receptor beta chain was sequenced during a study of T cells in Graves' hyperthyroidism and ophthalmopathy. Study in general: Blood from the periphery was taken at initial diagnosis, before any treatment.

A note on this clonotype: Its antigen is undetermined.

TCR beta CDR3 regions were amplified from RNA. A first-round RT-PCR of the TCR CDR3 used the HTBI primer set. TCRdb reprocessed the multiplex PCR reads via MiXCR and lists one record per CDR3 protein. The profile shows around 690,000 distinct CDR3 sequences, less than 25% of them singletons. Study-level points and caveats: Prediction of ophthalmopathy progression came a median approximately 6.6 months pre-onset.

Uncontrolled infection, other autoimmune disease, pregnancy or lactation excluded patients. Fresh peripheral blood, 9.5 to 10 ml of it, supplied the PBMCs. The CDR3 contains 16 residues. Germline-derived CDR1 and CDR2 are SGHDT and YYEEEE. V lost 3 bases and J lost 6; bases outside the gene matches: 7. What was sequenced was blood. The V call is TRBV5-6, the J call TRBJ2-2, with 11 bases lining up with TRBD2. This sequence originates from a man aged 25-45 years with Graves' ophthalmopathy. The chain's CDR3 is CASSSGLAGNPGELFF. The CDR3 DNA is TGTGCCAGCAGCTCCGGACTAGCGGGTAATCCCGGGGAGCTGTTTTTT.